These 32 T cell receptor beta chains were sequenced from one sample in a study of blood T cell repertoires in COVID-19. Clones were read by immunoSEQ multiplex PCR, and TCRdb kept only the in-frame ones, dropping some. Of about 130,000 clones listed, roughly 83% are singletons. The material sequenced was peripheral blood. The receptors derive from a man aged 35 to 55 with active or convalescent COVID-19.

The chain carries TRBV7-6 and TRBJ1-5; D call uncertain. The V and J ends lost 1 base and 6 bases respectively, with 13 bases between them. Germline values: CDR1 SGHVS, CDR2 FNYEAQ. CDR3 length: 15 amino acids. CDR3 coding DNA: TGTGCCAGCAGCTTAGGTTCAGGTTCCGGTCAGCCCCAGCATTTT. It translates to CASSLGSGSGQPQHF.

V gene TRBV19 combines with J gene TRBJ1-5; TRBD1 matches 8 bases. Per the germline V gene, CDR1 is LNHDA and CDR2 is SQIVND (reference sequence). The CDR3 extends over 17 amino acids. Losses at the gene ends were 1 base for V and 0 bases for J; bases not matched to a gene: 5. The CDR3: CASSIGDRLYSNQPQHF. CDR3 nucleotides: TGTGCCAGTAGTATAGGGGACAGGCTATATAGCAATCAGCCCCAGCATTTT.

As regards this clone: At one boundary the junction diverges from the germline segment, which might be a read error. The gene calls are TRBV7-7 and TRBJ2-3, with 14 bases identical to TRBD2. CDR1 and CDR2 (germline): SSHAT, FNYEAQ (reference sequence). This CDR3 has 19 residues. CDR3 in DNA: TGTGCTAGCAGCCCGACCAAGACTAGCGGGGGGGCCTGGACAGATACGCAGTATTTT. Protein product: CASSPTKTSGGAWTDTQYF.

This clone was found a few times. The V gene is TRBV5-5, the J gene TRBJ1-2, with unresolved D. This CDR3 has 15 residues. V shed 1 base and J shed 7 bases, with 17 bases lying between them. Germline CDR1 is SGHKS and CDR2 is YYEKEE (reference sequence). The CDR3 DNA follows: TGTGCCAGCAGCTTGAGCCGAGCTCAAGAGGTTGGCTACACCTTC. It yields the protein CASSLSRAQEVGYTF.

This clone has just one count. The chain carries TRBV3-1 (or the pseudogene TRBV3-2) and TRBJ2-3; TRBD1 might be the D (6 bases). CDR1 and CDR2 from the germline V gene are LGHDT and YNNKEL (reference sequence). This CDR3 has 15 amino acids. Between the trimmed V and J ends, which lost 1 base and 3 bases, there was a span of 11 bases. The CDR3 loop is CASSQVGQGTDTQYF. The CDR3 nucleotides are TGTGCCAGCAGCCAAGTCGGGCAGGGGACAGATACGCAGTATTTT.

J is TRBJ2-2 and V is TRBV6-1; TRBD1 matches at 7 bases. The J segment lost 8 bases and the V segment lost 0 bases, leaving 12 bases of the junction unmatched. Germline V gene lookup returns CDR1 MNHNS and CDR2 SASEGT. There are 17 residues in the CDR3. The CDR3 reads CASSEAEDRVYSGELFF. The CDR3 nucleotides are TGTGCCAGCAGTGAAGCCGAAGACAGGGTCTACTCGGGGGAGCTGTTTTTT.

The chain is built from TRBV4-1 and TRBJ1-4, with D uncertain. Germline V gives CDR1 MGHRA, CDR2 YSYEKL. The CDR3 spans 12 residues. V was trimmed by 10 bases and J by 6 bases, leaving 12 bases between them. The CDR3 coding sequence is TGCGCCACTTCGTCAGTTTATGAAAAACTGTTTTTT. Encoded protein: CATSSVYEKLFF.

This chain joins TRBV14 and TRBJ2-3; 8 bases agree with TRBD1. J was trimmed by 1 base and V by 3 bases; bases with no gene match: 3. The CDR3 has 15 amino acids. In germline, CDR1 is SGHDN, CDR2 FVKESK. CDR3 nucleotides: TGTGCCAGCAGCCAGAAGACAGGGGGCACAGATACGCAGTATTTT. This translates into CASSQKTGGTDTQYF.

A note on this clone: Other nucleotide sequences in the sample specify the same CDR3. J is TRBJ1-2 and V is TRBV2; 9 bases are shared with TRBD1. V gave up 6 bases and J gave up 5 bases; unmatched junction bases: 4. CDR3 size: 13 residues. CDR1 is SNHLY and CDR2 is FYNNEI in the germline V gene. CDR3 loop: CASRLTGGYGYTF. As DNA, the CDR3 is TGTGCCAGCAGATTGACAGGGGGTTATGGCTACACCTTC. Supplemented by reference TRBV2 and TRBJ1-2, the full variable domain reads EPEVTQTPSHQVTQMGQEVILRCVPISNHLYFYWYRQILGQKVEFLVSFYNNEISEKSEIFDDQFSVERPDGSNFTLKIRSTKLEDSAMYFCASRLTGGYGYTFGSGTRLTVV.

The chain carries TRBV28 and TRBJ2-2; 9 nucleotides align to TRBD2. The V segment lost 8 bases and the J segment 4 bases; nucleotides outside the gene matches: 8. Germline values: CDR1 MDHEN, CDR2 SYDVKM. This CDR3 has 15 amino acids. CDR3 DNA: TGTGCCAGCTTGCGCGGGGGGGCCTCCACCGGGGAGCTGTTTTTT. Translated: CASLRGGASTGELFF.

The gene calls are TRBV19 and TRBJ1-1; the match to TRBD1 covers 7 bases. Germline V gene lookup returns CDR1 LNHDA and CDR2 SQIVND (reference sequence). With V trimmed by 5 bases and J by 3 bases, 6 bases remained unmatched. The CDR3 spans 14 residues. CDR3 nucleotide sequence: TGTGCCAGTAGTCCCAGGGGGACGGACACTGAAGCTTTCTTT. It encodes CASSPRGTDTEAFF.

The table lists this clone with a count of one. This chain links TRBV7-9 with TRBJ2-7; 7 bases map to TRBD1. Germline trimming cut 6 bases from V and 3 bases from J; bases unmatched to any gene: 8. The CDR3 sequence is 14 residues long. CDR1 is SEHNR and CDR2 is FQNEAQ in the germline V gene (reference sequence). CDR3 DNA sequence: TGTGCCAGCAGTTCAGACAGGGCGAGCTACGAGCAGTACTTC. Residues: CASSSDRASYEQYF.

The chain uses TRBV4-1 and TRBJ2-7; TRBD1 matches at 9 bases. CDR1 is MGHRA and CDR2 is YSYEKL in the germline V gene. The CDR3 totals 15 residues. V was pared by 3 bases and J by 1 base, with 4 bases of the junction left unmatched. The CDR3 here is CASSQATGGSYEQYF. The CDR3 DNA sequence: TGCGCCAGCAGCCAGGCGACAGGGGGATCCTACGAGCAGTACTTC.

The rearrangement joins TRBV19 to TRBJ2-5; tentative D call: TRBD1 (8 bases). The CDR3 has 14 residues. Between the trimmed V and J ends, which lost 4 bases and 4 bases, there was a span of 13 bases. CDR1 is LNHDA and CDR2 is SQIVND in the germline V gene (reference sequence). The CDR3 is CASSKQGEGETQYF. The DNA for the CDR3 is TGTGCCAGTAGTAAACAGGGGGAGGGAGAGACCCAGTACTTC.

The V call is TRBV11-3, the J call TRBJ2-1; 8 bases map to TRBD2. CDR1 is SGHNT and CDR2 is YENEEA in the germline V gene. J lost 0 bases, V lost 5 bases, and 3 bases had no gene match. This CDR3 has 15 amino acids. CDR3 protein: CASSPLAGSYNEQFF. The CDR3 bases are TGTGCCAGCAGCCCGCTAGCGGGCTCCTACAATGAGCAGTTCTTC.

This sequence joins TRBV9 and TRBJ1-6, with a tentative D call TRBD1 (5 bases). Trimming took 4 bases from V and 10 from J, leaving 15 bases between them. Germline CDR1 reads SGDLS; CDR2 reads YYNGEE. CDR3 size: 14 residues. The CDR3 region is CASSLGGMGSPLHF. CDR3 DNA: TGTGCCAGCAGCCTGGGGGGGATGGGCTCACCCCTCCACTTT. Complete variable domain (other parts from reference TRBV9 and TRBJ1-6): DSGVTQTPKHLITATGQRVTLRCSPRSGDLSVYWYQQSLDQGLQFLIQYYNGEERAKGNILERFSAQQFPDLHSELNLSSLELGDSALYFCASSLGGMGSPLHFGNGTRLTVT.

The chain links TRBV2 to TRBJ1-1, with 8 positions matching TRBD1. V lost 7 bases to trimming and J lost 7 bases; unmatched junction nucleotides: 8. CDR1 is SNHLY and CDR2 is FYNNEI in the germline V gene. This CDR3 comprises 13 residues. DNA of the CDR3: TGTGCCAGCACACAGGACAGGGAGGGTGAAGCTTTCTTT. It specifies CASTQDREGEAFF. Based on the CDR3 plus reference TRBV2 and TRBJ1-1, the full variable domain is EPEVTQTPSHQVTQMGQEVILRCVPISNHLYFYWYRQILGQKVEFLVSFYNNEISEKSEIFDDQFSVERPDGSNFTLKIRSTKLEDSAMYFCASTQDREGEAFFGQGTRLTVV.

There are a few counts of this clone. The rearrangement joins TRBV30 to TRBJ1-6; 9 nucleotides match TRBD1. The V segment lost 8 bases and the J segment 7 bases; nucleotides outside the gene matches: 3. This CDR3 is 12 amino acids long. CDR1 and CDR2 (germline): GTSNPN, SVGIG (reference sequence). The CDR3 DNA reads as TGTGCCCATACAGGGGGCAATTCACCCCTCCACTTT. Its translation: CAHTGGNSPLHF. Full variable domain (rest looked up from reference TRBV30 and TRBJ1-6): SQTIHQWPATLVQPVGSPLSLECTVEGTSNPNLYWYRQAAGRGLQLLFYSVGIGQISSEVPQNLSASRPQDRQFILSSKKLLLSDSGFYLCAHTGGNSPLHFGNGTRLTVT.

This clone was observed a handful of times. This chain joins TRBV14 and TRBJ2-7, with a weak D call TRBD2 (6 bases). Germline V gives CDR1 SGHDN, CDR2 FVKESK. V gave up 4 bases and J gave up 7 bases, with 20 bases separating them. This CDR3 spans 15 amino acids. The CDR3 DNA reads as TGTGCCAGCAGCCCCGACGGGAGCTCGATGCGGGAGCAGTACTTC. It encodes CASSPDGSSMREQYF.

The rearrangement links TRBV2 to TRBJ1-1; 7 bases match TRBD1. With V trimmed by 7 bases and J by 4 bases, 12 bases remained unmatched. CDR3 size: 15 residues. In germline, CDR1 is SNHLY, CDR2 FYNNEI. The CDR3 DNA reads TGTGCCAGCAACATTCTAGGGGGCACCTTCACTGAAGCTTTCTTT. Translating gives CASNILGGTFTEAFF.

The CDR3 nucleotides read TGCGCCAGCAGCCAAGATACCAGGCTCCCGTTGGGCTACACCTTC. Translated: CASSQDTRLPLGYTF. The gene calls are TRBV4-1 and TRBJ1-2; D unresolved. The CDR3 is 15 residues long. Germline CDR1 and CDR2: MGHRA and YSYEKL. V was clipped by 0 bases and J by 8 bases, with 16 bases between them.

The chain combines TRBV3-1 (or the pseudogene TRBV3-2) with TRBJ1-2; D possibly corresponds to TRBD1 (6 bases). This CDR3 has 14 amino acids. The V end was cut by 4 bases, the J end by 8 bases, with 17 bases between. Germline CDR1 LGHDT, CDR2 YNNKEL (reference sequence). The CDR3 bases are TGTGCCAGCAGCCTAGCGGGACACCCGCAAGGCTACACCTTC. Translated, it gives CASSLAGHPQGYTF.

This clone was seen more than once but under ten times. The V and J genes are TRBV7-3 and TRBJ2-3; no definite D call. This CDR3 has 14 amino acids. The germline V and J ends were trimmed by 2 bases and 2 bases, with 8 bases remaining between them. Germline V gene data show CDR1 as SGHTA and CDR2 as FQGTGA. The CDR3 DNA is TGTGCCAGCAGCTTAGGTCAGATCACAGATACGCAGTATTTT. Residues: CASSLGQITDTQYF. The whole variable domain, remainder taken from reference TRBV7-3 and TRBJ2-3, is GAGVSQTPSNKVTEKGKYVELRCDPISGHTALYWYRQSLGQGPEFLIYFQGTGAADDSGLPNDRFFAVRPEGSVSTLKIQRTERGDSAVYLCASSLGQITDTQYFGPGTRLTVL.

The rearrangement joins TRBV2 to TRBJ2-6, with 10 bases identical to TRBD1. This CDR3 contains 17 residues. Germline-derived CDR1 and CDR2 are SNHLY and FYNNEI. J lost 8 bases, V lost 5 bases, and 12 bases had no gene match. The CDR3 nucleotides are TGTGCCAGCAGTCCTACCGGGACAGGGGATTTTACCAACGTCCTGACTTTC. It is translated as CASSPTGTGDFTNVLTF.

Only one count was recorded for this clone. V gene TRBV30 combines with J gene TRBJ1-4; TRBD1 is a possible D gene (6 bases). Per germline, CDR1 GTSNPN and CDR2 SVGIG (reference sequence). CDR3 size: 13 residues. The CDR3 protein is CASTGRLNEKLFF. DNA for the CDR3: TGTGCGTCCACAGGGAGACTTAATGAAAAACTGTTTTTT.

The chain has TRBV9 and TRBJ1-1; TRBD1 agrees at 8 bases. The CDR3 sequence is 15 residues long. V dropped 0 bases and J dropped 0; count of bases not matched to a gene: 1. CDR1 is SGDLS, CDR2 YYNGEE, per germline. CDR3 sequence: CASSVGTGLNTEAFF. In DNA, the CDR3 is TGTGCCAGCAGCGTAGGGACAGGGCTGAACACTGAAGCTTTCTTT.

The table lists this clone with a few counts. V gene TRBV16 combines with J gene TRBJ1-3, with a tentative D call TRBD1 (5 bases). V lost 5 bases and J lost 4, with 12 bases in between. This CDR3 has 14 amino acids. The germline CDR1 and CDR2 sequences are KGHSY and FQNENV. As DNA, the CDR3 is TGTGCCAGCAGCGTTGACAGTCTCGGAAACACCATATATTTT. Protein: CASSVDSLGNTIYF.

This sequence joins TRBV28 and TRBJ1-3; D is uncertain. Trimming pared 4 bases from V and 0 bases from J, leaving 13 bases between. Germline V gene sequence: CDR1 MDHEN, CDR2 SYDVKM. This CDR3 has 16 amino acids. The CDR3 sequence: CASSSWRLDSGNTIYF. The CDR3 DNA sequence: TGTGCCAGCAGTTCCTGGAGATTAGACTCTGGAAACACCATATATTTT.

The chain uses TRBV4-3 and TRBJ1-6, with D possibly TRBD1 on 6 matching bases. V was cut by 4 bases and J by 7 bases, with 11 bases left in between. Germline V gene data show CDR1 as LGHNA and CDR2 as YSLEER. CDR3 size: 14 residues. CDR3 coding DNA: TGCGCCAGCAGCCGAGGACAGTTGAATTCACCCCTCCACTTT. This translates into CASSRGQLNSPLHF.

The chain recombines TRBV30 with TRBJ2-7; D is perhaps TRBD1 (6 bases). This CDR3 has 15 residues. V shed 0 bases and J shed 5 bases, with 17 bases lying between them. CDR1 GTSNPN and CDR2 SVGIG come from the germline V gene (reference sequence). For the CDR3, the DNA is TGTGCCTGGAGTGTACCCCCAGGGGCAATGGACGAGCAGTACTTC. Translated, it gives CAWSVPPGAMDEQYF.

The chain carries TRBV30 and TRBJ2-7, with D tentatively TRBD1 (5 bases). This CDR3 contains 14 residues. V was pared by 3 bases and J by 0 bases, with 12 bases between. CDR1 and CDR2 (germline): GTSNPN, SVGIG (reference sequence). CDR3 sequence reads: CAWRGLTSSYEQYF. The CDR3, as DNA: TGTGCCTGGAGGGGGCTCACCAGCTCCTACGAGCAGTACTTC. Drawing the rest from reference TRBV30 and TRBJ2-7, the complete variable domain is SQTIHQWPATLVQPVGSPLSLECTVEGTSNPNLYWYRQAAGRGLQLLFYSVGIGQISSEVPQNLSASRPQDRQFILSSKKLLLSDSGFYLCAWRGLTSSYEQYFGPGTRLTVT.

The chain recombines TRBV9 with TRBJ2-7, with 11 bases matching TRBD1. The CDR3 covers 15 residues. Germline assignment: CDR1 SGDLS and CDR2 YYNGEE. V lost 0 bases and J lost 3; bases outside the gene matches: 2. The CDR3 loop reads CASSVAGTGGYEQYF. CDR3 DNA sequence: TGTGCCAGCAGCGTAGCTGGGACAGGGGGCTACGAGCAGTACTTC.